This entry describes one T cell receptor (beta chain). Its cognate antigen has yet to be identified. No base quality information exists; no much larger clone differs at one position. These data are taken from a study of blood T cell repertoires in COVID-19 (dated by TCRdb to the early 2020s). In terms of the full investigation: Collaborator samples came from the United States, Italy and Spain and covered acute and convalescent phases of COVID-19. The repertoires were released in a freely available public database meant as a resource for research on the immune response to SARS-CoV-2. The sample metadata nearly always contained a de-identified subject ID, COVID-19 status, age in years and sex. The prospective study material was composed of cDNA or gDNA derived from T cells, B-cell-depleted T cells, or PBMCs. Where available, HLA class I and class II types were obtained from metadata supplied by the sample provider rather than from assay-based typing. The dataset comprised deeply sampled blood TCRbeta repertoires from subjects exposed to, actively infected with, or recovered from COVID-19. The samples were drawn from the first 160 participants of the ongoing ImmuneRACE study and from some 1,300 subjects provided by 6 global collaborators.

Participants in the prospective study were aged roughly 18 to 100 years, lived in under 30 United States geographic areas, and enrolled through a virtual design. To assign participants to cohorts, the prospective study relied on clinical history that participants themselves reported in a screening survey and a study questionnaire. For ImmuneRACE Cohort 3, a participant was defined as recovered based on two consecutive negative NP/OP PCR tests, clearance by a healthcare professional, or resolution of symptoms. Mobile phlebotomists in the prospective study collected whole blood, serum and a nasopharyngeal or oropharyngeal swab from every participant. Prospective study participants could optionally give additional blood draws and questionnaires over a roughly 2-month period. Blood samples from the prospective study were shipped frozen or at room temperature prior to DNA extraction. V is trimmed back by 4 bases and J by 3 bases, and the junction contains 1 base that no gene match accounts for. The germline V gene supplies CDR1 SGDLS and CDR2 YYNGEE. Including cysteine and phenylalanine, the CDR3 has 14 amino acids. The kept DNA is CDR3 alone, 42 bases in frame from the first base.

TCRbeta CDR3 regions were amplified from genomic DNA using the immunoSEQ Assay, a bias-controlled multiplex PCR. The authors processed their data as follows. Within the assay, amplification of reference gene primers was used to estimate how many nucleated cells each sample contained. Sequence reads were collapsed and filtered to measure the absolute abundance of every unique TCRbeta CDR3 rearrangement. For each sample, productive Simpson clonality was calculated by taking the square root of Simpson's diversity index across productive rearrangements. TCRdb limited this immuneACCESS table to in-frame rearrangements with V and J called. A share of clones is missing; checked studies link under half to unresolved V genes, and the rest is unexplained. V, J and clone size are those of that table, while D and trimming were read from the DNA. Within this sample are hundreds of thousands of clones, with over 80% of them counted one time only. The top ten hold 1.9% of the sample.

Results and caveats for the whole study, not just this receptor: How much clinical and demographic metadata was included differed by source and by participant, and the metadata was provided uncurated.

The sequence joins TRBV9 to TRBJ1-6; 7 central nucleotides agree with TRBD1. The sample comprised PBMCs or T cells enriched from blood (not recorded which). The receptor's source is a woman aged 18-35 years who had recovered from COVID-19. The bases read TGTGCCAGCAGCCAGGGGGACTATAATTCACCCCTCCACTTT. The translation is CASSQGDYNSPLHF.